This T cell receptor beta chain is drawn from a study of T cells after yellow fever vaccination (dated by TCRdb to the late 2010s). Concerning the study at large: Libraries from fractions with low cell numbers were prepared with the SMART-Seq v4 Ultra Low Input RNA kit. To follow T-cell clones before and after both primary and booster YFV17D yellow fever vaccination, bulk TCR alpha and beta repertoires underwent longitudinal sequencing. Two healthy male donors, one aged 18 to 30 and one aged 30 to 40 years, were included in the cohort. Blood was drawn at multiple timepoints before and after primary and secondary immunization, with bulk PBMC replicates and cell subsets isolated. General findings and caveats noted by the study authors: Because abundant contaminating clonotypes from the bulk population could be contained in FACS-sorted repertoires, computational filtering was required. Only two donors were included in the study, so the extent to which the findings can be generalized is limited. The secondary T-cell response was found to be weaker but faster than the primary response, with a peak reached on day 5 rather than on day 15. A small fraction of clonotypes appeared in both the CD4 and CD8 compartments, likely as a result of convergent recombination. After the booster, most clones that had expanded after primary vaccination were detected again (over 95% of CD4 and around 88% of CD8), suggesting broad maintenance of memory.

Concerning this clonotype: This receptor's antigen is unknown. Base-call qualities are not available, and no considerably larger clone is one nucleotide away.

Synthesis of TCR cDNA relied on 5'RACE template switching, a step that introduced a universal primer site along with unique molecular identifiers. cDNA synthesis was primed from both the TCR alpha and TCR beta constant segments. Library amplification involved two PCR steps, and the second step added sample barcodes and sequencing adapters. Sequencing of libraries was done on Illumina HiSeq 2500 (2x100 bp) or NovaSeq (2x150 bp). The study's own analysis went as follows. Reads were demultiplexed and collapsed into UMI consensus sequences with MIGEC, and V(D)J alignment was performed with MiXCR. Clonotypes responding to the vaccine were identified with edgeR on replicate PBMC samples, with the criteria of FDR below 0.01 and a log2 fold change above 5 up to day 15. Each bulk clonotype was labeled CD4 or CD8 based on which sequenced repertoire, CD4 or CD8, contained the clonotype at higher abundance. TCRdb trimmed public reads at Q25 via fastp, called clones via MiXCR and kept in-frame beta chains. Rows are unified per CDR3 protein, each entry keeping the most common DNA and genes. The V and J calls, along with clone size, are taken from TCRdb and not from the paper's own processing. The sample records roughly 500,000 distinct CDR3 sequences, 15% to 20% of which are singletons. In total, the top ten clones hold 14% of the sample.

Reading the label with the study, this specimen's treatment or condition is: live attenuated yellow fever vaccine strain. At every blood-draw timepoint, two biological replicates of bulk PBMCs were collected. A standard Ficoll-Paque protocol was used to isolate PBMCs from peripheral blood. TriZol was used to extract RNA from bulk PBMCs, CD4 and CD8 fractions, and dextramer-positive and dextramer-negative fractions. This receptor was obtained from a man aged 25-45 years who received the YFV17D yellow fever vaccine. Sequenced here: PBMCs, sampled 15 days after the yellow fever booster vaccination.

The CDR3 protein: CSVELGTSSADTQYF. The nucleotide sequence is TGCAGCGTTGAACTAGGGACTAGCTCAGCAGATACGCAGTATTTT. The chain is made from TRBV29-1 and TRBJ2-3; 9 central bases correspond to TRBD2. CDR1 is given as SQVTM and CDR2 as ANQGSEA, both from the germline V gene. Counted from cysteine to phenylalanine, this CDR3 has 15 amino acids. Just CDR3 DNA is preserved here, 45 bases in frame from base 1. Here V drops 2 bases and J drops 4 bases, and the junction holds 7 bases not matched to any gene.